The 7 T cell receptor beta chains reported below all come from one sample, sequenced in a study of control samples from healthy donors and cancer patients. Sequencing used immunoSEQ multiplex PCR; TCRdb keeps in-frame clones, though not all of them. Here the sample spans roughly 120,000 clones, approximately 90% being singletons. The sample taken for sequencing was blood. The receptor source for this set is a young woman in good health.

The chain recombines TRBV18 with TRBJ2-1; D gene ambiguous. Germline CDR1 KGHSH, CDR2 LQKENI. With 4 bases removed from V and 0 bases from J, the gap between germline ends came to 10 bases. This CDR3 has 15 residues. In nucleotides, the CDR3 is TGTGCCAGCTCACGGGTCTCCTCCTCCTACAATGAGCAGTTCTTC. The encoded protein is CASSRVSSSYNEQFF.

The chain couples TRBV7-3 to TRBJ2-6; D could derive from TRBD1 or TRBD2 (5 bases each). Germline V gene data show CDR1 as SGHTA and CDR2 as FQGTGA. The CDR3 covers 15 residues. The V and J ends lost 5 bases and 4 bases respectively, with 12 bases between them. The CDR3 nucleotides are TGTGCCAGCAGCCTGGGACCTACGGGGGCCAACGTCCTGACTTTC. Translating gives CASSLGPTGANVLTF.

The chain carries TRBV7-2 and TRBJ2-5; the D gene is possibly TRBD1 (6 bases). Trimming left V 3 bases short and J 5 bases short, with 10 bases between. Germline V gene data show CDR1 as SGHTA and CDR2 as FQGNSA. The CDR3 consists of 13 residues. Here the CDR3 DNA reads TGTGCCAGCAGCTTCGGCCAGGGGGAGACCCAGTACTTC. Its translation: CASSFGQGETQYF.

This sequence joins TRBV11-2 and TRBJ2-1; D unresolved. This CDR3 has 18 amino acids. V was clipped by 4 bases and J by 0 bases, with 19 bases between them. The germline CDR1 and CDR2 sequences are SGHAT and FQNNGV. Here the CDR3 reads CASSSSFWTASSYNEQFF. The CDR3 DNA reads as TGTGCCAGCAGCTCTTCCTTCTGGACGGCGAGCTCCTACAATGAGCAGTTCTTC. The complete variable domain, with remaining parts taken from reference TRBV11-2 and TRBJ2-1, reads EAGVAQSPRYKIIEKRQSVAFWCNPISGHATLYWYQQILGQGPKLLIQFQNNGVVDDSQLPKDRFSAERLKGVDSTLKIQPAKLEDSAVYLCASSSSFWTASSYNEQFFGPGTRLTVL.

V is TRBV2 and J is TRBJ1-4; a possible D gene is TRBD1 (5 bases). The CDR3 contains 14 residues. CDR1 is SNHLY and CDR2 is FYNNEI in the germline V gene. With 8 bases removed from V and 3 bases from J, the gap between germline ends came to 13 bases. CDR3 loop: CASVREWANEKLFF. For the CDR3, the DNA is TGTGCCAGCGTCAGGGAATGGGCTAATGAAAAACTGTTTTTT.

V and J are TRBV10-1 and TRBJ2-3, with D possibly TRBD1 on 6 matching bases. V lost 3 bases, J lost 0 bases, and 10 bases lay in between. CDR3 length equals 15 residues. The germline V gene has CDR1 WNHNN and CDR2 SYGVQD (reference sequence). The chain's CDR3 is CASSDPTGSTDTQYF. The CDR3 DNA is TGCGCCAGCAGTGATCCGACAGGCAGCACAGATACGCAGTATTTT.

The J gene is TRBJ2-2, the V gene TRBV7-3; TRBD2 might be the D (6 bases). Deletions cut 6 bases from V and 2 bases from J, with 19 bases between. This CDR3 spans 17 amino acids. Germline lookup yields CDR1 SGHTA and CDR2 FQGTGA. The CDR3 DNA sequence: TGTGCCAGCAGGAACTCCCCTTTAGCGGTTAACACCGGGGAGCTGTTTTTT. Translated: CASRNSPLAVNTGELFF.